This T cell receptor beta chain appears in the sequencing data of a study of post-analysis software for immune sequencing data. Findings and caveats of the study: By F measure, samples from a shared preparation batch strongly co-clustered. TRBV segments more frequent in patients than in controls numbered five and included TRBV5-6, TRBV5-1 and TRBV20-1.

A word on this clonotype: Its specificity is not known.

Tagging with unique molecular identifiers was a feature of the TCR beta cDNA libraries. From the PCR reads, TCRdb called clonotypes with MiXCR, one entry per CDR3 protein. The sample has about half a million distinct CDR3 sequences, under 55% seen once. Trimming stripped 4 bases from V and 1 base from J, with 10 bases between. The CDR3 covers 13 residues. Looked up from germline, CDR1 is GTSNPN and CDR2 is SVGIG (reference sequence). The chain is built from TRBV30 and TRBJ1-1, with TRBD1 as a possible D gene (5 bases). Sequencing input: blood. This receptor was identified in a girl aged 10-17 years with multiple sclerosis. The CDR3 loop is CAWTPGQNTEAFF. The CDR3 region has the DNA TGTGCCTGGACCCCCGGACAGAACACTGAAGCTTTCTTT.